This TCR beta chain was found in a study of T cells in Graves' hyperthyroidism and ophthalmopathy. Overall study results and limits: Ophthalmopathy and stable hyperthyroidism were told apart by a 13 V-J model.

Hyperthyroidism was newly diagnosed in patients aged 18 to 65 (duration under 2 months). In making diagnoses, clinical symptoms, serum thyroxine and TRAb, thyroid ultrasound and orbital computed tomography were all used. Amplified regions were TCR beta CDR3 sequences from RNA transcripts. TCR CDR3 underwent first-round RT-PCR with the HTBI primer set. MiXCR, applied by TCRdb to the multiplex PCR reads, yields one record per CDR3 protein. The sample consists of about 770,000 distinct CDR3 sequences, 18% of them appearing once. This clonotype was detected ten times or more. The target antigen is unknown. Germline V gene data show CDR1 as GTSNPN and CDR2 as SVGIG (reference sequence). The V gene lost 3 bases and the J gene lost 8 bases, with 20 bases spanning the gap. The CDR3 covers 15 residues.

The origin of this receptor is a woman between 50 and 59 years old with Graves' hyperthyroidism that later progressed to Graves' ophthalmopathy. The sequenced sample consisted of blood. This chain uses TRBV30 with TRBJ2-1, with D perhaps TRBD1 (7 bases). CDR3 DNA: TGTGCCTGGAGCCCGGGGCAGGGGGGCTTGTATGAGCAGTTCTTC. Translated: CAWSPGQGGLYEQFF.